The source of this T cell receptor beta chain is a study of CD8 T cells in ankylosing spondylitis. General study points: In the blood and synovial fluid of reactive arthritis, some motif variants had been previously reported. Seven to nine highly homologous variants made up a TCR beta motif that seemed to typify ankylosing spondylitis blood.

TCRdb recomputed calls from the 5' RACE reads with MiXCR, one row per CDR3 protein. The table has hundreds of thousands of distinct CDR3 sequences, about 25% seen once. This clonotype has ten or more counts. Its specificity is not known. This CDR3 has 15 residues. Trimming took 2 bases from V and 1 from J, leaving 11 bases between them. Germline CDR1 reads SGHRS; CDR2 reads YFSETQ. The rearrangement joins TRBV5-1 to TRBJ2-3, with a weak D call TRBD2 (5 bases). Sequencing was carried out using blood, either unsorted or a sorted T cell fraction (not recorded which). This TCR was sampled from a male donor with ankylosing spondylitis. The CDR3 DNA sequence: TGCGCCAGCAGCTTAGGGAGCAGCCGCACAGATACGCAGTATTTT. Amino acids: CASSLGSSRTDTQYF.